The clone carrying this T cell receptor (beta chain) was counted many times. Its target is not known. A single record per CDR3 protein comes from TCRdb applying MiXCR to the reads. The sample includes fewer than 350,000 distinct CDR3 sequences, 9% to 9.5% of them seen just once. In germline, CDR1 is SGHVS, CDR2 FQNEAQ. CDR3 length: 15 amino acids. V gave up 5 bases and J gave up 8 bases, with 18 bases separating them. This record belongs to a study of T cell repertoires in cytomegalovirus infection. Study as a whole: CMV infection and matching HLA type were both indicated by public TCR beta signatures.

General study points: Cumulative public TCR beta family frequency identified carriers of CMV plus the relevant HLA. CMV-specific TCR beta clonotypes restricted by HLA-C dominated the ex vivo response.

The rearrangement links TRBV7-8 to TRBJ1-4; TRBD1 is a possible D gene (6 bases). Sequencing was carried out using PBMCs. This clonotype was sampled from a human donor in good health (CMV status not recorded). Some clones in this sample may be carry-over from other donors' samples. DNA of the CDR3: TGTGCCAGCAGCGACTCGACAGGCTCCCGAGAAAAACTGTTTTTT. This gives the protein CASSDSTGSREKLFF.